The text below deals with one T cell receptor (beta chain). This sample was taken from a study of T cell responses to AZD1222 COVID-19 vaccine. Germline CDR1 reads MDHEN; CDR2 reads SYDVKM. Trimming removed 6 bases from V and 10 bases from J, with 15 bases in between. The CDR3 consists of 12 residues. The data were produced by immunoSEQ multiplex PCR, yet TCRdb's version contains in-frame clones alone and is incomplete. The sample lists 150,000 to 200,000 clones, about 86% occurring once. This clonotype originated in an adult in good health. The rearrangement links TRBV28 to TRBJ1-1; unclear D gene. Material: peripheral blood, obtained on day 0 of AZD1222 vaccination. CDR3: CASSEPTSGAFF. DNA of the CDR3: TGTGCCAGCAGCGAACCCACAAGCGGAGCTTTCTTT.